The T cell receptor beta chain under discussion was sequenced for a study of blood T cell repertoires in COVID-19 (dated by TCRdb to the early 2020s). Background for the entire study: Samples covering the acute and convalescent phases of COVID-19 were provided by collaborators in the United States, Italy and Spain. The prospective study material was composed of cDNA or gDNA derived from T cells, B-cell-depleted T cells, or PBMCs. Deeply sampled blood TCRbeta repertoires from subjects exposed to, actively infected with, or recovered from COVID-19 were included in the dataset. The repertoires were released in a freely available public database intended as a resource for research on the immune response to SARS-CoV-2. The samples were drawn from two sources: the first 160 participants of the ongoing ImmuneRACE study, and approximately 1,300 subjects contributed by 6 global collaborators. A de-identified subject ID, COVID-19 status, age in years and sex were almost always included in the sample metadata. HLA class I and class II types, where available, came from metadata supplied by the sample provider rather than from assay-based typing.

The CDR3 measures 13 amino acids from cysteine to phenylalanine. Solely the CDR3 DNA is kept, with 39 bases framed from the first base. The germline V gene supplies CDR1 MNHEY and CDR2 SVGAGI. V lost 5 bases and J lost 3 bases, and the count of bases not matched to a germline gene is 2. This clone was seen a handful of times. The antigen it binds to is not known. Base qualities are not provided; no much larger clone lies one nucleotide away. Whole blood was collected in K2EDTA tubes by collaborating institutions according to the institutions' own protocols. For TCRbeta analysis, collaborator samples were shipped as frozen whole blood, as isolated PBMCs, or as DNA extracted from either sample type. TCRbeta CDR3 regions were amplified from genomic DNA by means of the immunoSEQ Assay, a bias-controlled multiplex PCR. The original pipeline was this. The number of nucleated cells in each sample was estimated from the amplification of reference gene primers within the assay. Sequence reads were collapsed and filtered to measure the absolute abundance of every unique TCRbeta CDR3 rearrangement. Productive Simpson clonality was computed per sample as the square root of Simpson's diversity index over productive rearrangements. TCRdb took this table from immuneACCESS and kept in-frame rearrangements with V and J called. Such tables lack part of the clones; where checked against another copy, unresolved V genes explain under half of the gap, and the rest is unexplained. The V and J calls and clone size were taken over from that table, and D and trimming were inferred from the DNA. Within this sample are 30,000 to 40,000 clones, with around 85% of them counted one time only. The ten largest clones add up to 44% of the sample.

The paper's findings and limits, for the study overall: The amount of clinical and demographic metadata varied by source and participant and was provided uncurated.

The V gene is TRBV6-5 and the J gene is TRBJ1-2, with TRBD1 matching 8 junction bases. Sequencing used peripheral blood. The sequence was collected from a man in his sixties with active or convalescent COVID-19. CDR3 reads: CASSLTGDYGYTF. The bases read TGTGCCAGCAGTCTGACAGGGGACTATGGCTACACCTTC.